This T cell receptor (beta chain) was profiled in a study of T cells in Graves' hyperthyroidism and ophthalmopathy. Study results and caveats: In simple terms, a model built on 13 V-J features told ophthalmopathy apart from stable hyperthyroidism. Blood shared most expanded thyroid clonotypes above 0.001.

CDR1 is MDHEN and CDR2 is SYDVKM in the germline V gene. V lost 6 bases and J lost 5, with 7 bases in between. The CDR3 extends over 11 amino acids. To note about this clonotype: Its antigen is still unknown.

TCR beta CDR3 regions were amplified from RNA transcripts. In the first-round RT-PCR of the TCR CDR3, the HTBI primer set was used. One entry per CDR3 protein, called by TCRdb with MiXCR from the multiplex PCR reads. This table holds roughly 300,000 distinct CDR3 sequences, around 20% found once. The sequence was collected from a woman aged 45-65 years with Graves' hyperthyroidism. The sequenced material came from blood. This chain connects TRBV28 to TRBJ1-2; D is ambiguous. CDR3 region: CASREEYGYTF. The CDR3 DNA reads as TGTGCCAGCAGGGAAGAGTATGGCTACACCTTC.